A single sample is the source of the 25 T cell receptor beta chains below, sequenced in a study of graft-versus-host responses after intestinal transplantation. The antigens of these receptors remain unknown. The repertoire was sequenced with immunoSEQ multiplex PCR; TCRdb's copy has only in-frame clones and lacks some. The sample has some 120,000 clones, just over 90% seen once; the top ten hold around 0.15%. The sample was unstimulated CD4+ T cells sorted from spleen or lymph node cells, taken before intestinal transplant. These receptors came from a human donor who received an intestinal transplant.

As regards this clone: This sample includes further DNA sequences coding for the same CDR3. The chain joins TRBV2 to TRBJ2-3; D is uncertain. Trimming took off 6 bases at V and 2 bases at J, with 6 bases between the two ends. From germline, CDR1 is SNHLY and CDR2 FYNNEI. There are 12 residues in the CDR3. For the CDR3, the DNA is TGTGCCAGCAGAGCTTCCACAGATACGCAGTATTTT. Translating gives CASRASTDTQYF.

The V call is TRBV7-2, the J call TRBJ1-1; no clear D gene. The CDR3 length is 15 residues. V was clipped by 5 bases and J by 11 bases, with 24 bases between them. Germline CDR1 SGHTA, CDR2 FQGNSA. The CDR3 sequence: CASSPRPRPIGAAFF. Here the CDR3 DNA reads TGTGCCAGCAGCCCTCGGCCAAGGCCGATCGGCGCTGCTTTCTTT. The whole variable domain, remainder taken from reference TRBV7-2 and TRBJ1-1, is GAGVSQSPSNKVTEKGKDVELRCDPISGHTALYWYRQSLGQGLEFLIYFQGNSAPDKSGLPSDRFSAERTGGSVSTLTIQRTQQEDSAVYLCASSPRPRPIGAAFFGQGTRLTVV.

V is TRBV11-2 and J is TRBJ1-5, with D unclear. The germline V gene has CDR1 SGHAT and CDR2 FQNNGV. V dropped 4 bases and J dropped 6 bases, with 16 bases sitting between them. This CDR3 spans 15 amino acids. CDR3 residues: CASSSSPGLGQPQHF. As DNA, the CDR3 is TGTGCCAGCAGCTCTAGTCCGGGGTTGGGTCAGCCCCAGCATTTT.

The chain carries TRBV6-1 and TRBJ2-7; possibly TRBD1 for D (6 bases). Germline CDR1 and CDR2: MNHNS and SASEGT. Trimming shortened V by 6 bases and J by 5 bases, and 17 bases separated the two germline ends. The CDR3 consists of 14 residues. The CDR3 coding sequence is TGTGCCAGCAGGCTGACAGGTCGTCCTGACGAGCAGTACTTC. It specifies CASRLTGRPDEQYF.

The gene calls are TRBV11-1 and TRBJ1-2, with no clear D. The CDR3 sequence is 14 residues long. CDR1 and CDR2 from the germline V gene are SGHAT and FQDESV (reference sequence). V gave up 5 bases and J gave up 8 bases, with 18 bases separating them. The CDR3 coding sequence is TGTGCCAGCAGCCAGGCCGCGAAGGGCAGAGGCTACACCTTC. Its protein product is CASSQAAKGRGYTF. The full variable domain, its missing parts supplied by reference TRBV11-1 and TRBJ1-2, is EAEVAQSPRYKITEKSQAVAFWCDPISGHATLYWYRQILGQGPELLVQFQDESVVDDSQLPKDRFSAERLKGVDSTLKIQPAELGDSAMYLCASSQAAKGRGYTFGSGTRLTVV.

This chain connects TRBV7-8 to TRBJ2-5, with D perhaps matching TRBD2 (6 bases). The germline V and J ends were trimmed by 5 bases and 10 bases, with 23 bases remaining between them. The CDR3 has 15 amino acids. CDR1 is SGHVS, CDR2 FQNEAQ, per germline. The CDR3 DNA is TGTGCCAGCAGCCGACTGGAGGACGGAGCGCGGGACCAGTACTTC. It encodes CASSRLEDGARDQYF.

The chain combines TRBV27 with TRBJ1-2, with no clear D. CDR3 length: 15 amino acids. The ends were cut back, 0 bases at V and 0 bases at J, with 8 bases in the middle. Germline CDR1 MNHEY, CDR2 SMNVEV (reference sequence). The CDR3: CASSLSWVANYGYTF. The CDR3, as DNA: TGTGCCAGCAGTTTATCTTGGGTAGCTAACTATGGCTACACCTTC.

J is TRBJ2-5 and V is TRBV11-2; TRBD2 agrees at 10 bases. The CDR3 spans 16 residues. V trimming: 1 base; J trimming: 4 bases; junction bases outside the gene matches: 6. Germline lookup yields CDR1 SGHAT and CDR2 FQNNGV. The CDR3 sequence is CASSLGSLAGAETQYF. CDR3 DNA: TGTGCCAGCAGCTTAGGGTCCCTAGCGGGGGCAGAGACCCAGTACTTC.

This chain connects TRBV27 to TRBJ2-7, with TRBD2 as a possible D gene (5 bases). Germline CDR1 is MNHEY and CDR2 is SMNVEV (reference sequence). This CDR3 spans 14 amino acids. Trimming took off 4 bases at V and 6 bases at J, with 16 bases between the two ends. The DNA for the CDR3 is TGTGCCAGCAGTTCGACCGCTACCCGGGGCGAGCAGTACTTC. This codes for CASSSTATRGEQYF.

The rearrangement links TRBV12-5 to TRBJ1-5; D gene uncertain. V was pared by 1 base and J by 1 base, with 2 bases between. In germline, CDR1 is LGHNT, CDR2 FRNRAP. The CDR3 contains 13 residues. The CDR3: CASGLGSNQPQHF. The CDR3 DNA sequence: TGTGCTAGTGGTTTGGGAAGCAATCAGCCCCAGCATTTT.

The V call is TRBV4-1, the J call TRBJ1-6; tentatively, D is TRBD1 (5 bases). Trimming removed 4 bases from V and 5 bases from J, with 12 bases in between. CDR1 and CDR2 from the germline V gene are MGHRA and YSYEKL. This CDR3 is 15 amino acids long. The CDR3 loop reads CASSRQGSDNSPLHF. CDR3 sequence (DNA): TGCGCCAGCAGCCGGCAGGGTTCCGATAATTCACCCCTCCACTTT.

The V gene is TRBV4-1, the J gene TRBJ1-1, with D possibly being TRBD1 (5 bases). CDR1 and CDR2 (germline): MGHRA, YSYEKL. This CDR3 comprises 15 residues. Trimming took 4 bases from V and 11 from J, leaving 23 bases between them. The CDR3 region is CASSRPLGPYGGAFF. The DNA of the CDR3 is TGCGCCAGCAGCCGACCGTTAGGGCCCTATGGGGGTGCTTTCTTT.

The chain has TRBV2 and TRBJ2-1; TRBD2 might be the D (6 bases). V lost 8 bases, J lost 0 bases, and 17 bases lay in between. The CDR3 is made up of 16 amino acids. Per germline, CDR1 SNHLY and CDR2 FYNNEI. CDR3 protein: CASGGSRPLSYNEQFF. In nucleotides, the CDR3 is TGTGCCAGCGGGGGGTCTAGGCCACTCTCCTACAATGAGCAGTTCTTC.

The rearrangement links TRBV5-6 to TRBJ1-6; D is undetermined. Germline V gene data show CDR1 as SGHDT and CDR2 as YYEEEE. The CDR3 totals 15 residues. V dropped 2 bases and J dropped 7 bases, with 13 bases sitting between them. The CDR3 nucleotides are TGTGCCAGCAGCTTACGGGGAACTAAAAATTCACCCCTCCACTTT. Translation gives CASSLRGTKNSPLHF.

The CDR3 sequence is CASSYSLAENQPQHF. DNA for the CDR3: TGTGCCAGCAGTTACTCGTTGGCCGAGAATCAGCCCCAGCATTTT. J is TRBJ1-5 and V is TRBV6-6; D ambiguous. The CDR3 totals 15 residues. Trimming took off 0 bases at V and 4 bases at J, with 10 bases between the two ends. Germline CDR1 MNHNY, CDR2 SVGAGI (reference sequence).

The chain couples TRBV30 to TRBJ2-3; possibly TRBD1 or TRBD2 for D (6 bases each). Germline CDR1 is GTSNPN and CDR2 is SVGIG (reference sequence). Between the trimmed V and J ends, which lost 0 bases and 0 bases, there was a span of 7 bases. This CDR3 is 14 amino acids long. CDR3 sequence reads: CAWSVGGSTDTQYF. CDR3 in DNA: TGTGCCTGGAGTGTGGGGGGCAGCACAGATACGCAGTATTTT.

This clone has just one count. The chain links TRBV6-5 to TRBJ1-5; no firm D call. Germline CDR1 MNHEY, CDR2 SVGAGI. The CDR3 covers 13 residues. Trimming left V 8 bases short and J 2 bases short, with 10 bases between. Here the CDR3 DNA reads TGTGCCAGCCGCAAGCGAGGCAATCAGCCCCAGCATTTT. Translating gives CASRKRGNQPQHF.

This chain connects TRBV6-5 to TRBJ1-2, with D possibly TRBD1 on 5 matching bases. The CDR3 extends over 12 amino acids. The V gene's germline CDR1 is MNHEY and CDR2 SVGAGI. V was shortened by 7 bases and J by 4 bases, with 10 bases between the two germline ends. The CDR3 DNA is TGTGCCAGCAATAGCCAGGGCTATGGCTACACCTTC. Protein sequence: CASNSQGYGYTF.

V and J are TRBV6-6 and TRBJ2-5; D gene ambiguous. Per the germline V gene, CDR1 is MNHNY and CDR2 is SVGAGI (reference sequence). This CDR3 is built from 12 residues. The ends were cut back, 7 bases at V and 7 bases at J, with 13 bases in the middle. CDR3 in amino acids: CASMLALGTQYF. As DNA, the CDR3 is TGTGCCAGCATGTTAGCCCTGGGGACCCAGTACTTC.

The chain recombines TRBV19 with TRBJ2-3; 7 nucleotides match TRBD1. The CDR3 consists of 13 residues. V shed 4 bases, J shed 4 bases, and the junction held 2 bases outside the gene matches. Germline lookup yields CDR1 LNHDA and CDR2 SQIVND (reference sequence). CDR3 in amino acids: CASSNTGADTQYF. Written as DNA, the CDR3 is TGTGCCAGTAGTAACACAGGGGCAGATACGCAGTATTTT.

This clone was picked up one time. This sequence joins TRBV9 and TRBJ2-7; 8 nucleotides align to TRBD2. The CDR3 loop spans 15 amino acids. The junction had 4 bases not matched to a gene; V was cut back by 0 bases and J by 2 bases. Germline V gives CDR1 SGDLS, CDR2 YYNGEE. CDR3 amino acids: CASSVGTSGPYEQYF. CDR3 sequence (DNA): TGTGCCAGCAGCGTAGGCACTAGCGGACCCTACGAGCAGTACTTC. Full variable domain (missing parts from reference TRBV9 and TRBJ2-7): DSGVTQTPKHLITATGQRVTLRCSPRSGDLSVYWYQQSLDQGLQFLIQYYNGEERAKGNILERFSAQQFPDLHSELNLSSLELGDSALYFCASSVGTSGPYEQYFGPGTRLTVT.

The chain links TRBV7-9 to TRBJ2-7; tentatively, D is TRBD2 (5 bases). Trimming removed 2 bases at V and 7 bases at J, with 15 bases between. CDR3 length: 14 amino acids. Germline CDR1 SEHNR, CDR2 FQNEAQ (reference sequence). The CDR3 is CASSLTRGLGEQYF. The CDR3 coding sequence is TGTGCCAGCAGCTTAACTCGGGGTTTGGGTGAGCAGTACTTC.

This sequence joins TRBV5-1 and TRBJ2-3; the D is unclear. V was pared by 4 bases and J by 2 bases, with 5 bases between. CDR1 is SGHRS and CDR2 is YFSETQ in the germline V gene. The CDR3 is 12 amino acids. The CDR3 reads CASSQATDTQYF. CDR3 bases: TGCGCCAGCAGCCAGGCCACAGATACGCAGTATTTT.

For this clone: Mismatch with germline at one junction end may stem from a read error. This chain links TRBV28 with TRBJ1-1; tentative D call: TRBD1 (6 bases). The CDR3 is made up of 14 amino acids. Germline assignment: CDR1 MDHEN and CDR2 SYDVKM. The CDR3 DNA reads as TGCTGCGTAGGGGGGCCTCCCATGAACACTGAAGCTTTCTTT. Protein sequence: CCVGGPPMNTEAFF.

The CDR3 loop reads CASRYLVEADTDTQYF. The CDR3 nucleotides read TGTGCCAGCAGATACCTCGTAGAAGCCGACACAGATACGCAGTATTTT. This sequence joins TRBV5-4 and TRBJ2-3; D gene uncertain. The germline CDR1 and CDR2 sequences are SGHNT and YYREEE (reference sequence). V lost 5 bases to trimming and J lost 2 bases, with 18 bases between them. The CDR3 is made up of 16 amino acids.